The 30 T cell receptor beta chains reported below all come from one sample, sequenced in a study of OX40 agonist ivuxolimab in advanced cancers. The table came from immunoSEQ multiplex PCR; TCRdb's copy has only in-frame clones and leaves some out. The data show about 100,000 clones, with 90% seen just once and about 0.29% held by the top ten. The input for sequencing was CD4+ or CD8+ T cells sorted from blood, taken in a trial of the OX40 agonist ivuxolimab. The receptors originated from an adult with an advanced solid tumor such as melanoma, head and neck, liver or kidney cancer.

This chain links TRBV5-6 with TRBJ1-3, with D hard to call. This CDR3 region has 14 residues. The V and J ends lost 0 bases and 0 bases respectively, with 4 bases between them. Germline CDR1 and CDR2: SGHDT and YYEEEE. This CDR3 is CASSLGISGNTIYF. CDR3 sequence (DNA): TGTGCCAGCAGCTTGGGGATCTCTGGAAACACCATATATTTT.

The rearrangement uses TRBV5-4 and TRBJ2-5, with TRBD1 identical over 7 bases. Trimming removed 7 bases from V and 7 bases from J; junction bases left unmatched: 7. The CDR3 consists of 12 residues. The germline CDR1 and CDR2 sequences are SGHNT and YYREEE (reference sequence). As DNA, the CDR3 is TGTGCCAGCGGGACAGATGGTGCGACCCAGTACTTC. Its protein is CASGTDGATQYF.

V usage is TRBV18 and J usage is TRBJ2-7; D may correspond to TRBD1 or TRBD2 (7 bases each). Germline V gene sequence: CDR1 KGHSH, CDR2 LQKENI. The CDR3 has 12 amino acids. Trimming took off 8 bases at V and 5 bases at J, with 13 bases between the two ends. The CDR3 region has the DNA TGTGCCAGCCGACAGGGAGGGGACGAGCAGTACTTC. Protein product: CASRQGGDEQYF.

The chain uses TRBV7-2 and TRBJ2-5; TRBD2 is a possible D gene (6 bases). Trimming shortened V by 5 bases and J by 2 bases, and 12 bases separated the two germline ends. Germline CDR1 SGHTA, CDR2 FQGNSA. The CDR3 totals 14 residues. DNA for the CDR3: TGTGCCAGCAGCCCCCAGGCGGGGCAAGAGACCCAGTACTTC. Amino acids: CASSPQAGQETQYF.

V gene TRBV28 combines with J gene TRBJ2-3, with D maybe TRBD2 (6 bases). V lost 7 bases and J 0 bases, leaving 11 bases between the germline ends. The CDR3 spans 14 residues. The germline V gene encodes CDR1 MDHEN and CDR2 SYDVKM. CDR3 DNA sequence: TGTGCCAGCAAGAGCGGGCTTAGCACAGATACGCAGTATTTT. Encoded protein: CASKSGLSTDTQYF. The whole variable domain, remainder taken from reference TRBV28 and TRBJ2-3, is DVKVTQSSRYLVKRTGEKVFLECVQDMDHENMFWYRQDPGLGLRLIYFSYDVKMKEKGDIPEGYSVSREKKERFSLILESASTNQTSMYLCASKSGLSTDTQYFGPGTRLTVL.

This chain uses TRBV6-6 with TRBJ2-7; D is perhaps TRBD1 (6 bases). Deletions cut 2 bases from V and 10 bases from J, with 12 bases between. The CDR3 covers 12 residues. Germline V gene lookup returns CDR1 MNHNY and CDR2 SVGAGI (reference sequence). The CDR3 sequence is CASSYPQGQQYF. CDR3 nucleotides: TGTGCCAGCAGTTACCCCCAGGGACAACAGTACTTC.

This clone was seen once. V and J are TRBV28 and TRBJ1-4, with D possibly TRBD1 on 6 matching bases. Germline-derived CDR1 and CDR2 are MDHEN and SYDVKM. The CDR3 has 15 amino acids. The V end lost 4 bases, the J end lost 2 bases, and 11 bases lay between the germline ends. CDR3 DNA: TGTGCCAGCAGTTCCGGGGGCGAGACTAATGAAAAACTGTTTTTT. Translation gives CASSSGGETNEKLFF.

This clone was picked up a small number of times. Compared with germline, one end of the junction differs, possibly owing to a read error. The chain couples TRBV6-4 to TRBJ1-5, with 7 bases fitting TRBD1. Germline V gives CDR1 MRHNA, CDR2 SNTAGT. The CDR3 length is 12 residues. This CDR3 reads CASRENRGDFPF. Written as DNA, the CDR3 is TGTGCCAGCAGGGAGAACAGGGGCGATTTCCCTTTT.

V and J are TRBV28 and TRBJ1-5; D remains ambiguous. Trimming removed 7 bases at V and 5 bases at J, with 12 bases between. Germline V CDR1 and CDR2: MDHEN, SYDVKM. The CDR3 is 13 residues long. In DNA, the CDR3 is TGTGCCAGCATCCCAGGCCCTTATCAGCCCCAGCATTTT. This codes for CASIPGPYQPQHF.

The DNA for the CDR3 is TGTGCCAGCTCATCCCGACAGGGTCATGAAAAACTGTTTTTT. Residues: CASSSRQGHEKLFF. The chain combines TRBV18 with TRBJ1-4; 7 bases map to TRBD1. Germline assignment: CDR1 KGHSH and CDR2 LQKENI. The CDR3 contains 14 residues. V lost 5 bases, J lost 6 bases, and 6 bases stayed unmatched.

In this sample, this clone turned up once. This chain joins TRBV19 and TRBJ2-2; the D gene is possibly TRBD1 (6 bases). This CDR3 spans 14 amino acids. Trimming pared 5 bases from V and 4 bases from J, leaving 11 bases between. CDR1 and CDR2 (germline): LNHDA, SQIVND (reference sequence). The CDR3 loop is CASSWGQGTGELFF. In DNA, the CDR3 is TGTGCCAGTAGTTGGGGGCAGGGCACCGGGGAGCTGTTTTTT.

The rearrangement uses TRBV10-2 and TRBJ2-1; TRBD2 matches at 14 bases. The germline V gene has CDR1 WSHSY and CDR2 SAAADI. V was clipped by 4 bases and J by 8 bases; unmatched bases: 10. The CDR3 extends over 17 amino acids. CDR3 nucleotide sequence: TGCGCCAGCAGTGTGTCATTTGGGACTAGCGGGAGCCATGAGCAGTTCTTC. Amino acids: CASSVSFGTSGSHEQFF.

The V and J genes are TRBV7-2 and TRBJ2-7, with TRBD2 matching over 11 bases. This CDR3 spans 17 amino acids. Unmatched junction bases numbered 10, after V lost 1 base and J lost 5 bases. The germline gives CDR1 SGHTA, CDR2 FQGNSA. The CDR3 protein is CASSLVVAGGPGDEQYF. CDR3 nucleotides: TGTGCCAGCAGCTTAGTTGTAGCGGGAGGGCCCGGGGACGAGCAGTACTTC.

This clone was recorded only once. This chain connects TRBV2 to TRBJ1-2; D remains ambiguous. Trimming pared 0 bases from V and 0 bases from J, leaving 8 bases between. CDR3 length equals 15 residues. Per germline, CDR1 SNHLY and CDR2 FYNNEI. The CDR3 bases are TGTGCCAGCAGTGAAGCCACGACATCTAACTATGGCTACACCTTC. This gives the protein CASSEATTSNYGYTF.

The chain has TRBV15 and TRBJ2-2; 9 bases match TRBD2. This CDR3 spans 14 amino acids. V lost 5 bases and J lost 7; bases outside the gene matches: 5. Germline CDR1 and CDR2: LNHNV and YYDKDF (reference sequence). The DNA for the CDR3 is TGTGCCACCAGCGGCCAAGCGGGAGGCGGGGAGCTGTTTTTT. It specifies CATSGQAGGGELFF.

CDR3 in amino acids: CASSQGGMGRVSDTQYF. The CDR3 DNA reads TGTGCCAGCAGCCAAGGGGGCATGGGACGGGTCTCAGATACGCAGTATTTT. The J gene is TRBJ2-3, the V gene TRBV4-2; D may correspond to TRBD1 or TRBD2 (5 bases each). CDR3 length: 17 amino acids. CDR1 is LGHNA, CDR2 YNFKEQ, per germline. V dropped 1 base and J dropped 4 bases, with 18 bases sitting between them.

The chain recombines TRBV10-3 with TRBJ2-7; 12 positions agree with TRBD2. V lost 0 bases and J lost 2; bases outside the gene matches: 5. This CDR3 is 17 amino acids long. CDR1 and CDR2 from the germline V gene are ENHRY and SYGVKD. Here the CDR3 DNA reads TGTGCCATCAGTGAGTCGACTAGCGGGAGTCTAGCCTACGAGCAGTACTTC. Protein product: CAISESTSGSLAYEQYF.

V usage is TRBV6-5 and J usage is TRBJ1-5; D gene unclear. The germline V gene has CDR1 MNHEY and CDR2 SVGAGI. The ends were cut back, 2 bases at V and 11 bases at J, with 22 bases in the middle. The CDR3 loop spans 16 amino acids. Here the CDR3 DNA reads TGTGCCAGCAGTTACGAACCCATAGCACGGCCGGGGTCCCAGCATTTT. This codes for CASSYEPIARPGSQHF.

This chain uses TRBV19 with TRBJ2-2; weak D call: TRBD2 (5 bases). From germline, CDR1 is LNHDA and CDR2 SQIVND (reference sequence). V was pared by 7 bases and J by 1 base, with 19 bases between. The CDR3 is 17 amino acids. CDR3 nucleotide sequence: TGTGCCAGTATTGAAGGTGGCGGGCTTCTGAACACCGGGGAGCTGTTTTTT. This gives the protein CASIEGGGLLNTGELFF.

V gene TRBV5-1 combines with J gene TRBJ2-7; TRBD1 aligns across 8 bases. The germline V gene encodes CDR1 SGHRS and CDR2 YFSETQ. The CDR3 length is 15 residues. With 7 bases clipped from V and 1 base from J, the junction kept 10 bases outside the gene matches. CDR3 sequence reads: CASALWGTGSYEQYF. CDR3 bases: TGCGCCAGCGCTCTTTGGGGGACAGGATCCTACGAGCAGTACTTC.

The chain recombines TRBV11-1 with TRBJ2-7, with D tentatively TRBD2 (6 bases). Germline CDR1 SGHAT, CDR2 FQDESV (reference sequence). The CDR3 sequence is 14 residues long. V lost 1 base and J 7 bases, leaving 14 bases between the germline ends. The CDR3 DNA reads as TGTGCCAGCAGCTTAGAGGAGGGCCACTATGAGCAGTACTTC. It encodes CASSLEEGHYEQYF.

This clone occurred once. This sequence joins TRBV6-5 and TRBJ1-4, with D possibly matching TRBD1 (6 bases). Germline V gene sequence: CDR1 MNHEY, CDR2 SVGAGI. The CDR3 length is 14 residues. V lost 6 bases, J lost 10 bases, and 18 bases lay in between. The DNA for the CDR3 is TGTGCCAGCAGCCCGGACAGCGGTGGTGGAAAACTGTTTTTT. Its translation is CASSPDSGGGKLFF.

V and J are TRBV7-9 and TRBJ2-1; TRBD2 might be the D (5 bases). V gave up 5 bases and J gave up 7 bases, with 12 bases separating them. The CDR3 is made up of 13 amino acids. Per the germline V gene, CDR1 is SEHNR and CDR2 is FQNEAQ (reference sequence). CDR3: CASSESRGNEQFF. DNA of the CDR3: TGTGCCAGCAGCGAATCTCGGGGAAATGAGCAGTTCTTC.

The V call is TRBV7-8, the J call TRBJ2-3; TRBD2 matches 7 bases. The CDR3 length is 16 residues. J lost 0 bases, V lost 1 base, and 4 bases had no gene match. The germline V gene encodes CDR1 SGHVS and CDR2 FQNEAQ. The CDR3 protein is CASSLGASGSTDTQYF. Here the CDR3 DNA reads TGTGCCAGCAGCTTAGGTGCTAGCGGTAGCACAGATACGCAGTATTTT. The full variable domain, in which reference TRBV7-8 and TRBJ2-3 provide the parts outside the CDR3, is GAGVSQSPRYKVAKRGQDVALRCDPISGHVSLFWYQQALGQGPEFLTYFQNEAQLDKSGLPSDRFFAERPEGSVSTLKIQRTQQEDSAVYLCASSLGASGSTDTQYFGPGTRLTVL.

The chain employs TRBV5-1 and TRBJ2-7; TRBD1 might be the D (5 bases). From germline, CDR1 is SGHRS and CDR2 YFSETQ. V was clipped by 3 bases and J by 7 bases, with 11 bases between them. The CDR3 covers 12 residues. CDR3 sequence (DNA): TGCGCCAGCAGCTACTCAGGGTTTGAGCAGTACTTC. Encoded protein: CASSYSGFEQYF.

The chain combines TRBV25-1 with TRBJ2-5; tentative D call: TRBD2 (6 bases). Trimming stripped 5 bases from V and 5 bases from J, with 21 bases between. The germline V gene has CDR1 MGHDK and CDR2 SYGVNS. This CDR3 has 16 amino acids. Here the CDR3 DNA reads TGTGCCAGCAGTACCCTGGGCGGGATGGGCCGTGAGACCCAGTACTTC. It specifies CASSTLGGMGRETQYF.

The rearrangement joins TRBV7-2 to TRBJ2-7; weak D call: TRBD2 (6 bases). CDR1 and CDR2 from the germline V gene are SGHTA and FQGNSA. The length of the CDR3 is 13 residues. The V end lost 1 base, the J end lost 7 bases, and 11 bases lay between the germline ends. As DNA, the CDR3 is TGTGCCAGCAGCTTAGTACCGGGGGTGGAGCAGTACTTC. Protein product: CASSLVPGVEQYF.

V is TRBV18 and J is TRBJ1-2; D unclear. The ends were cut back, 6 bases at V and 8 bases at J, with 13 bases in the middle. The CDR3 runs to 12 residues. CDR1 and CDR2 from the germline V gene are KGHSH and LQKENI. CDR3: CASSPDLEGYTF. The CDR3 region has the DNA TGTGCCAGCTCTCCCGACCTGGAAGGCTACACCTTC.

The rearrangement joins TRBV4-2 to TRBJ2-2; maybe TRBD1 (5 bases). CDR1 and CDR2 (germline): LGHNA, YNFKEQ. Trimming left V 2 bases short and J 6 bases short, with 19 bases between. The CDR3 is made up of 17 amino acids. The DNA for the CDR3 is TGTGCCAGCAGCCAATCCTTCGTAAACAGGCCGTCCGGGGAGCTGTTTTTT. Translated, it gives CASSQSFVNRPSGELFF.

The CDR3: CAWRAGTGAYEQYF. CDR3 sequence (DNA): TGTGCCTGGAGAGCCGGGACAGGGGCCTACGAGCAGTACTTC. The chain joins TRBV30 to TRBJ2-7, with 10 bases matching TRBD1. From germline, CDR1 is GTSNPN and CDR2 SVGIG (reference sequence). Trimming took 3 bases from V and 2 from J; bases not matched to a gene: 4. The CDR3 runs 14 residues.